The next 6 T cell receptor beta chains were all read from a single sample in a study of radiotherapy plus CTLA-4 blockade in lung cancer. Profiling relied on immunoSEQ multiplex PCR, and the TCRdb table lists in-frame clones only, not all of them. The repertoire holds over 80,000 clones, with roughly four fifths as singletons. The specimen comprised peripheral blood, sampled from a patient treated with radiotherapy plus ipilimumab. The origin of the receptors is a human donor with non-small cell lung cancer who had stable disease on radiotherapy plus ipilimumab.

V is TRBV28 and J is TRBJ2-7, with 8 bases identical to TRBD1. Trimming took 3 bases from V and 5 from J; bases not matched to a gene: 6. CDR3 size: 14 residues. Germline CDR1 and CDR2: MDHEN and SYDVKM. This CDR3 reads CASSFRDRGDEQYF. The CDR3 DNA is TGTGCCAGCAGTTTTCGAGACAGGGGAGACGAGCAGTACTTC.

The chain uses TRBV19 and TRBJ1-4; a possible D gene is TRBD1 (6 bases). In germline, CDR1 is LNHDA, CDR2 SQIVND (reference sequence). The V end was cut by 7 bases, the J end by 7 bases, with 16 bases between. The CDR3 covers 14 residues. CDR3 DNA: TGTGCCAGTACCTCCCGGGGGGCCAGTGAAAAACTGTTTTTT. This translates into CASTSRGASEKLFF.

V is TRBV29-1 and J is TRBJ2-7, with TRBD2 matching over 7 bases. J lost 5 bases, V lost 4 bases, and 14 bases had no gene match. In germline, CDR1 is SQVTM, CDR2 ANQGSEA. There are 15 residues in the CDR3. CDR3 sequence reads: CSVVLLREPDDEQYF. The CDR3 DNA is TGCAGCGTTGTCTTGTTGCGGGAGCCCGACGACGAGCAGTACTTC.

The chain combines TRBV5-4 with TRBJ2-2; no clear D. This CDR3 spans 15 amino acids. The V end was cut by 4 bases, the J end by 5 bases, with 15 bases between. From germline, CDR1 is SGHNT and CDR2 YYREEE (reference sequence). The CDR3 reads CASSPLIERTGELFF. In nucleotides, the CDR3 is TGTGCCAGCAGCCCACTTATTGAGAGGACCGGGGAGCTGTTTTTT.

V usage is TRBV25-1 and J usage is TRBJ1-4; D is uncertain. V lost 3 bases and J 5 bases, leaving 13 bases between the germline ends. The CDR3 totals 15 residues. Per the germline V gene, CDR1 is MGHDK and CDR2 is SYGVNS. This CDR3 is CASSDWTLTNEKLFF. CDR3 DNA sequence: TGTGCCAGCAGTGACTGGACCTTAACGAATGAAAAACTGTTTTTT.

V is TRBV13 and J is TRBJ1-3; a weak D match, TRBD1 (5 bases). V shed 3 bases and J shed 0 bases, with 12 bases lying between them. Germline-derived CDR1 and CDR2 are PRHDT and FYEKMQ (reference sequence). CDR3 length equals 16 residues. CDR3 bases: TGTGCCAGCAGCTTGCAGGGAGGAGGCTCTGGAAACACCATATATTTT. Protein sequence: CASSLQGGGSGNTIYF.